This TCR beta chain comes out of a study of patients and donors after allogeneic stem cell transplantation. This CDR3 region has 13 residues. Germline loops: CDR1 MNHEY, CDR2 SMNVEV (reference sequence). The germline V and J ends were trimmed by 3 bases and 7 bases, with 12 bases remaining between them. TCRdb redid the calling of the RT-PCR reads with MiXCR, one entry per CDR3 protein. Of roughly 230,000 distinct CDR3 sequences detected, 13% to 15% appear once; the ten largest clones hold 11%. In this sample, this clonotype turned up a few times. The chain couples TRBV27 to TRBJ1-2, with a possible D match to TRBD1 (5 bases). The receptor was isolated from a human donor who was either an allogeneic HSCT recipient or a stem cell or donor lymphocyte infusion donor (not recorded which). It is not recorded whose cells these are; they may come from a transplant donor. Sequencing was performed on blood, either unsorted or a sorted T cell fraction (not recorded which). The CDR3 here is CASSFRSGGGYTF. Here the CDR3 DNA reads TGTGCCAGCAGTTTCCGGTCTGGGGGTGGCTACACCTTC.